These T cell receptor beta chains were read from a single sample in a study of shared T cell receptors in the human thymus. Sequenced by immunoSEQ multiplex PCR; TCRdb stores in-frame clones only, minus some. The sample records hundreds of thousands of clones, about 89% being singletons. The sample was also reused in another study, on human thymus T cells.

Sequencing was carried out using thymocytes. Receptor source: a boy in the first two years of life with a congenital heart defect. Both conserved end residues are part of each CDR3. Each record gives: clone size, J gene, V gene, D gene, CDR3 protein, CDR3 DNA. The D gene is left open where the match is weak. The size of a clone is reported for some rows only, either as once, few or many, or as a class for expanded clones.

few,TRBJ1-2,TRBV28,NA,CASAGQACGYTF,TGTGCCAGCGCGGGGCAGGCTTGCGGCTACACCTTC
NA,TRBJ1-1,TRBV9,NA,CASSVDRQPNTEAFF,TGTGCCAGCAGCGTAGACAGGCAGCCGAACACTGAAGCTTTCTTT
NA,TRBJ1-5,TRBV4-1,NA,CASSQVVPSGESNQPQHF,TGCGCCAGCAGCCAAGTGGTCCCCAGCGGGGAAAGCAATCAGCCCCAGCATTTT
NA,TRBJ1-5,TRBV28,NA,CASSDTVPTGSQHF,TGTGCCAGCAGTGACACTGTCCCAACAGGGTCCCAGCATTTT
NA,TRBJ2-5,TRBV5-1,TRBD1,CASSLVGTGGQETQYF,TGCGCCAGCAGCTTGGTAGGGACAGGGGGCCAAGAGACCCAGTACTTC
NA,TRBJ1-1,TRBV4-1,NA,CASSPQWGEGETEAFF,TGCGCCAGCAGCCCCCAATGGGGGGAGGGCGAAACTGAAGCTTTCTTT
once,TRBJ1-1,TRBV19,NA,CASSHQGDTEAFF,TGTGCCAGTAGCCACCAGGGTGACACTGAAGCTTTCTTT
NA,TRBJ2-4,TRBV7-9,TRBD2,CASTLAGGVAKNIQYF,TGTGCCAGCACCTTGGCCGGGGGGGTAGCCAAAAACATTCAGTACTTC
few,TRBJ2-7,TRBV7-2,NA,CASSLSAYEQYF,TGTGCCAGCAGCTTATCGGCCTACGAGCAGTACTTC
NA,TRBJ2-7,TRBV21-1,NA,CASSKGTSGSSYEQYF,TGTGCCAGCAGCAAAGGGACTAGCGGGAGCTCCTACGAGCAGTACTTC
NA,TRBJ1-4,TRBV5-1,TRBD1,CASSPGTGGLEKLFF,TGCGCCAGCAGCCCCGGGACAGGGGGTTTGGAAAAACTGTTTTTT
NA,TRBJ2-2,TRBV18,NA,CASSTAGPPTGELFF,TGTGCCAGCTCAACGGCGGGCCCACCCACCGGGGAGCTGTTTTTT
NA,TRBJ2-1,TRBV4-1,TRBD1,CASSQDNKRTGFNNEQFF,TGCGCCAGCAGCCAAGATAACAAGCGGACAGGCTTTAACAATGAGCAGTTCTTC
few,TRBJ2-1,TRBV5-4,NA,CASSLGWAPYNEQFF,TGTGCCAGCAGCTTGGGCTGGGCCCCCTACAATGAGCAGTTCTTC
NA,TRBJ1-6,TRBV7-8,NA,CASSLGAWGGDFESSPLHF,TGTGCCAGCAGCTTAGGGGCGTGGGGGGGCGATTTCGAGTCCTCACCCCTCCACTTT
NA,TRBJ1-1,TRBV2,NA,CASVRSEALRIGNTEAFF,TGTGCCAGCGTACGTAGCGAAGCCTTAAGAATTGGGAACACTGAAGCTTTCTTT
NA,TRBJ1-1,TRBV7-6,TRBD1,CASSPAQSGGDTEAFF,TGTGCCAGCAGCCCAGCCCAGTCAGGGGGCGACACTGAAGCTTTCTTT
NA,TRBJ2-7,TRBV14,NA,CASSQSARGDEQYF,TGTGCCAGCAGCCAATCCGCCAGGGGAGACGAGCAGTACTTC
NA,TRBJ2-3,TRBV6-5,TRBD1,CASSYSQGAQDTQYF,TGTGCCAGCAGCTATTCACAGGGGGCACAAGATACGCAGTATTTT
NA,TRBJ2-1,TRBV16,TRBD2,CASSPTSPSGVLSYNEQFF,TGTGCCAGCAGCCCTACATCCCCTAGCGGGGTACTCTCCTACAATGAGCAGTTCTTC
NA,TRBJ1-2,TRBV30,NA,CAWYTGDFYGYTF,TGTGCCTGGTACACAGGTGACTTCTATGGCTACACCTTC
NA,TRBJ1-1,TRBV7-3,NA,CASSLSNSTGDAEAFF,TGTGCCAGCAGCCTCTCTAACTCTACAGGCGACGCTGAAGCTTTCTTT
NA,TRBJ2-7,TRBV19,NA,CASSSRARTPLMVEQYF,TGTGCCAGTAGTAGCCGCGCCCGGACACCCCTGATGGTAGAGCAGTACTTC
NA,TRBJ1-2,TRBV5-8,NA,CASSSTANYGYTF,TGTGCCAGCAGTTCCACAGCTAACTATGGCTACACCTTC
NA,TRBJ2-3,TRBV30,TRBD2,CAWSVRTSGSTDTQYF,TGTGCCTGGAGTGTAAGAACTAGCGGTAGTACAGATACGCAGTATTTT
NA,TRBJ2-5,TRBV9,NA,CASSDSGQETQYF,TGTGCCAGCAGCGATAGTGGTCAAGAGACCCAGTACTTC
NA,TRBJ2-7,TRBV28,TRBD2,CASSLLASGSGEQYF,TGTGCCAGCAGTTTATTAGCTAGCGGGAGTGGGGAGCAGTACTTC
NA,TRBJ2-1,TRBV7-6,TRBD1,CASSFGTGGNNEQFF,TGTGCCAGCAGCTTCGGGACAGGGGGCAACAATGAGCAGTTCTTC
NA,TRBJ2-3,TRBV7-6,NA,CASSLGGGGPPGADTQYF,TGTGCCAGCAGCTTAGGGGGGGGAGGGCCCCCAGGGGCAGATACGCAGTATTTT
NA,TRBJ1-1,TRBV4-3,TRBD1,CASSQDRDRNTEAFF,TGCGCCAGCAGCCAAGATCGGGACAGGAACACTGAAGCTTTCTTT
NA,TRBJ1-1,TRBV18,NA,CASSPRQMNTEAFF,TGTGCCAGCTCACCCCGCCAGATGAACACTGAAGCTTTCTTT
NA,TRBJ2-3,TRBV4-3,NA,CASSQDRGFLRITDTQYF,TGCGCCAGCAGCCAAGATAGGGGGTTCTTGCGGATTACAGATACGCAGTATTTT
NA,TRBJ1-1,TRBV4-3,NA,CASSQGKRDPMNTEAFF,TGCGCCAGCAGCCAAGGGAAGCGGGACCCTATGAACACTGAAGCTTTCTTT
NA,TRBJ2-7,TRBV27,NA,CASFLNGGGGQRPYEQYF,TGTGCCAGCTTCTTGAACGGTGGGGGCGGACAGAGACCCTACGAGCAGTACTTC
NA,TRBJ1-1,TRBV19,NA,CASSILDSMNTEAFF,TGTGCCAGTAGTATACTGGACAGTATGAACACTGAAGCTTTCTTT
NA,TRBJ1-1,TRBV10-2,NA,CASSQGNTEAFF,TGCGCCAGCAGCCAGGGGAACACTGAAGCTTTCTTT
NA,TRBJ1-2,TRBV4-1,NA,CASSQELGAGYTF,TGCGCCAGCAGCCAAGAATTAGGGGCCGGCTACACCTTC
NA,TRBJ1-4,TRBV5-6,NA,CASSLSLPPPGEKLFF,TGTGCCAGCAGCTTGTCTCTTCCGCCGCCGGGTGAAAAACTGTTTTTT
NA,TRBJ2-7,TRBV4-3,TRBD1,CASSQARTGVYEQYF,TGCGCCAGCAGCCAAGCGAGGACAGGCGTCTACGAGCAGTACTTC
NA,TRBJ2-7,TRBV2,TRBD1,CASSESRQGEPYEQYF,TGTGCCAGCAGTGAGAGTAGACAGGGGGAACCCTACGAGCAGTACTTC
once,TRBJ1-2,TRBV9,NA,CASSPQGQQYGYTF,TGTGCCAGCAGCCCTCAGGGACAACAATATGGCTACACCTTC
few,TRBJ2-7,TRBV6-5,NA,CASSYSRGSYEQYF,TGTGCCAGCAGTTACTCACGGGGTTCCTACGAGCAGTACTTC
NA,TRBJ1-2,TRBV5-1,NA,CASSLGGAHYGYTF,TGCGCCAGCAGCTTAGGGGGGGCCCATTATGGCTACACCTTC
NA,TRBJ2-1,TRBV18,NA,CASSPRRSGELNEQFF,TGTGCCAGCTCACCAAGGCGCTCAGGGGAGCTCAATGAGCAGTTCTTC
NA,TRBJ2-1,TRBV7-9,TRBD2,CASSGRGGGYNEQFF,TGTGCCAGCAGCGGAAGGGGCGGGGGGTACAATGAGCAGTTCTTC
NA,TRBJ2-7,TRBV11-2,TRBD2,CASSEGLASNEQYF,TGTGCCAGCAGCGAGGGACTAGCTAGCAACGAGCAGTACTTC
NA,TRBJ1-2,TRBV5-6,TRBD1,CASRGQVDAYGYTF,TGTGCCAGCAGGGGACAGGTTGACGCCTATGGCTACACCTTC
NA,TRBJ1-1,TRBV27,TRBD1,CASSLSLDRGNTEAFF,TGTGCCAGCAGTTTATCCCTGGACAGGGGGAACACTGAAGCTTTCTTT